Shown below are 2 T cell receptor beta chains from a single sample sequenced in a study of shared clonotypes between healthy human individuals. The data were produced by immunoSEQ multiplex PCR, yet TCRdb's version contains in-frame clones alone and is incomplete. The sample yields around 530,000 clones, around 77% seen once. The source material was PBMCs. These receptors all stem from a woman aged 40-49 years in good health. Some clones in this sample may be carry-over from other donors' samples.

This chain links TRBV4-2 with TRBJ2-2; 13 bases agree with TRBD2. The CDR3 has 19 amino acids. With V trimmed by 0 bases and J by 1 base, 5 bases remained unmatched. Germline V gene lookup returns CDR1 LGHNA and CDR2 YNFKEQ. Here the CDR3 reads CASSQDRGLAGRNTGELFF. CDR3 nucleotide sequence: TGTGCCAGCAGCCAAGATAGGGGACTAGCGGGACGGAACACCGGGGAGCTGTTTTTT.

The chain employs TRBV11-2 and TRBJ2-7; 9 bases line up with TRBD2. The CDR3 sequence is 15 residues long. The trim removed 8 bases at V and 0 bases at J, leaving 8 bases unmatched. Germline V gene sequence: CDR1 SGHAT, CDR2 FQNNGV. For the CDR3, the DNA is TGTGCCAGCGCCCTGGCGGGAGGGCTCTCCTACGAGCAGTACTTC. This gives the protein CASALAGGLSYEQYF.